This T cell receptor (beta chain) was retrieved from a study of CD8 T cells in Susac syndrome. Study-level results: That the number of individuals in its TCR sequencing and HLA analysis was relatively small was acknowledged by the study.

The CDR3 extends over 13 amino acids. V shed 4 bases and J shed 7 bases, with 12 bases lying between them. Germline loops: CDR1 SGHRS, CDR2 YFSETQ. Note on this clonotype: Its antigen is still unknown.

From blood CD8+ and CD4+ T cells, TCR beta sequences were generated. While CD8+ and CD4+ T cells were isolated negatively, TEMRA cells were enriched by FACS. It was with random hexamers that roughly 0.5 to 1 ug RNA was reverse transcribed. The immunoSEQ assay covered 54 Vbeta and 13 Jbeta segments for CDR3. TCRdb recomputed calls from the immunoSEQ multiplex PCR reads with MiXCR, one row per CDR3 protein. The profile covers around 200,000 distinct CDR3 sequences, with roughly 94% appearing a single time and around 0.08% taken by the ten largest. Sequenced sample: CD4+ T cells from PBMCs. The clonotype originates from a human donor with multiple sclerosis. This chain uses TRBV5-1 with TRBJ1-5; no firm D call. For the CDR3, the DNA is TGCGCCAGCAGCCCCTCGGGTCGGCAGCCCCAGCATTTT. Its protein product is CASSPSGRQPQHF.